This T cell receptor beta chain was identified during a study of human T cells and chemical hapten exposure. Study summary: It was small differences in pooled library volume that mainly caused per-sample TCR yields to vary. General study results and limits: TCRs at high frequency, those above 1 in 1000, did not change with DPC sensitization.

V lost 2 bases and J lost 5; bases outside the gene matches: 5. The CDR3 sequence is 15 residues long. The V gene's germline CDR1 is KGHSH and CDR2 LQKENI. Unfractionated whole blood yielded total RNA. Individual cDNA molecules had unique molecular identifiers attached to them by the library. Original methodology: Counting gave a median of around 90,000 TCRs per sample, with values ranging from about 23,224 to 690,600. TCRdb processed the 5' RACE reads anew with MiXCR; each CDR3 protein has one entry. The V and J calls shown here were made by TCRdb, not taken from the authors' results. The repertoire holds approximately 80,000 distinct CDR3 sequences, with 15% to 20% as singletons. A few counts support this clonotype. Its antigen remains unidentified.

The clonotype originates from a female donor in good health. The chain combines TRBV18 with TRBJ2-5, with 10 bases lining up with TRBD1. The CDR3: CASSPGTGDSETQYF. As DNA, the CDR3 is TGTGCCAGCTCACCAGGGACAGGGGATTCGGAGACCCAGTACTTC.